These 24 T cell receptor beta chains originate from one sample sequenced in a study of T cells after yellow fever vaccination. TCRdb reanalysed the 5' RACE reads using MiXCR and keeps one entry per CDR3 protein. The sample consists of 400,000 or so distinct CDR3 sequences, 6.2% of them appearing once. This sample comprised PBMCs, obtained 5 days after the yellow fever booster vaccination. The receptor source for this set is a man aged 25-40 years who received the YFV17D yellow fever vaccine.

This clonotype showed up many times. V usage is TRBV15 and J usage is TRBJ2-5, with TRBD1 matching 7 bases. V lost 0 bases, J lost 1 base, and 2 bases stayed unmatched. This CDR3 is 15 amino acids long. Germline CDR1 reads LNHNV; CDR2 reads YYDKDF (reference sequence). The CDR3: CATSREGTAQETQYF. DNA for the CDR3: TGTGCCACCAGCAGAGAAGGGACAGCCCAAGAGACCCAGTACTTC.

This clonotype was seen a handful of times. Here the CDR3 DNA reads TGTGCCAGCTCAGGAACAGGACAGCTGAACACTGAAGCTTTCTTT. Its protein product is CASSGTGQLNTEAFF. The J gene is TRBJ1-1, the V gene TRBV18, with TRBD1 as a possible D gene (6 bases). The CDR3 is made up of 15 amino acids. V lost 5 bases to trimming and J lost 0 bases, with 13 bases between them. CDR1 is KGHSH, CDR2 LQKENI, per germline.

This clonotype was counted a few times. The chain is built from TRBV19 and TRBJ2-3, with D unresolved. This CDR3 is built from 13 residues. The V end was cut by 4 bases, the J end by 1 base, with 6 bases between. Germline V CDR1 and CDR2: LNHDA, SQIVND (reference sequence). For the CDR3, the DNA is TGTGCCAGTAGTAAGCTTGGCACAGATACGCAGTATTTT. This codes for CASSKLGTDTQYF.

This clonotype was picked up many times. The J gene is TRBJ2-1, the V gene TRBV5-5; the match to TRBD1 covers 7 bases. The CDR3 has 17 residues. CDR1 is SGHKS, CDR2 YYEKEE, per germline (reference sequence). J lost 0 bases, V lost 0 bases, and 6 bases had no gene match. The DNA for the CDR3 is TGTGCCAGCAGCTTGGGGCCGACAGGGAGCTCCTACAATGAGCAGTTCTTC. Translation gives CASSLGPTGSSYNEQFF. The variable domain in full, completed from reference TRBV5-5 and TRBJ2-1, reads DAGVTQSPTHLIKTRGQQVTLRCSPISGHKSVSWYQQVLGQGPQFIFQYYEKEERGRGNFPDRFSARQFPNYSSELNVNALLLGDSALYLCASSLGPTGSSYNEQFFGPGTRLTVL.

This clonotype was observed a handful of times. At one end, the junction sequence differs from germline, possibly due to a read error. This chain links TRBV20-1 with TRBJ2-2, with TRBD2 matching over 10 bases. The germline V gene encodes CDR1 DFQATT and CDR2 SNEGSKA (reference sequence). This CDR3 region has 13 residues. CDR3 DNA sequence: TGTGGTGGGACTAGCGTCAACACCGGGGAGCTGTTTTTT. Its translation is CGGTSVNTGELFF.

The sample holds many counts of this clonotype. The CDR3 DNA is TGCGCCAGCAGCCAATCGACGCTAGCGGGAGGCCGCGAGCAGTACTTC. Amino acid sequence: CASSQSTLAGGREQYF. The chain links TRBV4-3 to TRBJ2-7, with 11 bases that match TRBD2. The V segment lost 2 bases and the J segment 6 bases; nucleotides outside the gene matches: 9. The germline CDR1 and CDR2 sequences are LGHNA and YSLEER. This CDR3 is 16 amino acids long.

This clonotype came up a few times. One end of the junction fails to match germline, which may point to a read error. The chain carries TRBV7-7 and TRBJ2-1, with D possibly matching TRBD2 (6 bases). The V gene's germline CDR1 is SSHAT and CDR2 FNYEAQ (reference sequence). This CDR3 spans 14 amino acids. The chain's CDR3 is CASSPGRPNNEQFF. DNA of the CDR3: TGTGCTAGCAGCCCAGGGAGGCCAAACAATGAGCAGTTCTTC.

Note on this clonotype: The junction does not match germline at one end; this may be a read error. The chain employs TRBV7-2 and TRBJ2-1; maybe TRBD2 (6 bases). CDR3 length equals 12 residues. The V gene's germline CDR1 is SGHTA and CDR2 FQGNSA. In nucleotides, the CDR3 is TGTGCCGGCAGCCTCGACGGGAGTGAGCAGTTCTTC. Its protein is CAGSLDGSEQFF.

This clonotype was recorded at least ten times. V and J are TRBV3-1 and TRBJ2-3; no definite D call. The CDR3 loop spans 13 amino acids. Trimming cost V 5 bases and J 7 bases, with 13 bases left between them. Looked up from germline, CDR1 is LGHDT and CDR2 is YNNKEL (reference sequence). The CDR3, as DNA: TGTGCCAGCAGCTTACAAGGATCCTATACGCAGTATTTT. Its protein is CASSLQGSYTQYF.

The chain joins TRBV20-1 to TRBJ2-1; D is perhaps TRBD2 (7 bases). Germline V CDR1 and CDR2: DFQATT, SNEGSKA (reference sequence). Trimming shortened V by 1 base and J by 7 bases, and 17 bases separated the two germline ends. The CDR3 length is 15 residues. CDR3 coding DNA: TGCAGTGCTAGAGTAATGAGGGGGGGTGGTAATGAGCAGTTCTTC. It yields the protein CSARVMRGGGNEQFF.

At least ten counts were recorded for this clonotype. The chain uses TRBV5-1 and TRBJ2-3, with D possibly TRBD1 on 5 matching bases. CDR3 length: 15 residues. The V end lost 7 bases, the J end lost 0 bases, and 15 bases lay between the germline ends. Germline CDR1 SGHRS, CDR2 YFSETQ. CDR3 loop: CASSIQDKSTDTQYF. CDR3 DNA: TGCGCCAGCTCCATCCAGGACAAGAGCACAGATACGCAGTATTTT.

The chain's CDR3 is CSASDTGTELPNTIYF. The CDR3 DNA sequence: TGCAGTGCTAGTGATACCGGGACAGAGCTTCCAAACACCATATATTTT. The chain joins TRBV20-1 to TRBJ1-3; 7 nucleotides line up with TRBD1. Trimming took 3 bases from V and 6 from J; bases not matched to a gene: 14. The CDR3 spans 16 residues. Germline loops: CDR1 DFQATT, CDR2 SNEGSKA (reference sequence).

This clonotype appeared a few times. Here the CDR3 DNA reads TGCAGCGTTGAACAGGGGCCGGATGAGCAGTTCTTC. Its protein product is CSVEQGPDEQFF. V is TRBV29-1 and J is TRBJ2-1; maybe TRBD1 (6 bases). Trimming took off 2 bases at V and 8 bases at J, with 10 bases between the two ends. The V gene's germline CDR1 is SQVTM and CDR2 ANQGSEA. CDR3 length equals 12 residues.

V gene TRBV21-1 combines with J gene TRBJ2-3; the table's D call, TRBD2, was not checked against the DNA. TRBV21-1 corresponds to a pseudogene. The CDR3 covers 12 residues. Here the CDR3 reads CASSSRVNTQYF. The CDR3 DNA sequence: TGTGCCAGCTCTAGCCGCGTCAATACGCAGTATTTT.

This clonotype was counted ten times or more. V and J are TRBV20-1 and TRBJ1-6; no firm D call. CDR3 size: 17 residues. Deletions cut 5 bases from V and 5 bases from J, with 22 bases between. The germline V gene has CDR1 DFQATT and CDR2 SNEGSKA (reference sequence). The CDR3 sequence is CSAGNEAGGRNNSPLHF. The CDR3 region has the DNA TGCAGTGCTGGAAACGAGGCAGGAGGCCGGAATAATTCACCCCTCCACTTT.

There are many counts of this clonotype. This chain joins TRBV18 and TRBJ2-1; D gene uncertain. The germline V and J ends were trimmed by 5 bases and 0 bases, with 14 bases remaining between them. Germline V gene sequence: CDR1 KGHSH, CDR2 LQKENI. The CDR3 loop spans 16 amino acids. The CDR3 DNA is TGTGCCAGCTCAACAGATCTACCAAGCTCCTACAATGAGCAGTTCTTC. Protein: CASSTDLPSSYNEQFF.

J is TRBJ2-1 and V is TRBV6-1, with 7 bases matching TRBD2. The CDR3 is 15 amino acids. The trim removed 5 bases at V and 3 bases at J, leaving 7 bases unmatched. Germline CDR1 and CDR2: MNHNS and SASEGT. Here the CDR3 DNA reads TGTGCCAGCAGTCCAACCTCGGGGGGCTACAATGAGCAGTTCTTC. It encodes CASSPTSGGYNEQFF.

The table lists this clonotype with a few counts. CDR3 in DNA: TGTGCCAGCAGTTTAAGTACAGGAATGCAGTACTTC. Translated, it gives CASSLSTGMQYF. V usage is TRBV12-3 or TRBV12-4 and J usage is TRBJ2-7; D possibly corresponds to TRBD1 (5 bases). The V end was cut by 2 bases, the J end by 9 bases, with 11 bases between. The CDR3 totals 12 residues.

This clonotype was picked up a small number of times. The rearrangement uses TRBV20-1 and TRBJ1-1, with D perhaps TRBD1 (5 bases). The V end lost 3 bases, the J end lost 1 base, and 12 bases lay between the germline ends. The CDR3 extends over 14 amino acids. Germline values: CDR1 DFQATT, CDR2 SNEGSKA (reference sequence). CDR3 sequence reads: CSASFQGTNTEAFF. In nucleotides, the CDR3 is TGCAGTGCTAGTTTCCAGGGAACGAACACTGAAGCTTTCTTT.

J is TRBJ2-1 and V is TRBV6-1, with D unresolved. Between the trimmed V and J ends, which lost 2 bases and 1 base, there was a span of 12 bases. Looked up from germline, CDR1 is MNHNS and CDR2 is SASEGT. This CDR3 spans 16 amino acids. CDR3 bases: TGTGCCAGCAGTGAAACGCTGGCAGTATCCTACAATGAGCAGTTCTTC. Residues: CASSETLAVSYNEQFF.

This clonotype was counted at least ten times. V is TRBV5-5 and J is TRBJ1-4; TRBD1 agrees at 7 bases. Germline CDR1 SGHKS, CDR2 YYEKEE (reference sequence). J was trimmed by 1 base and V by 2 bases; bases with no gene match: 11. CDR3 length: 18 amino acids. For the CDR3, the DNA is TGTGCCAGCAGCTTTCTGGGACAGCGGCCCAGAACTAATGAAAAACTGTTTTTT. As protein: CASSFLGQRPRTNEKLFF.

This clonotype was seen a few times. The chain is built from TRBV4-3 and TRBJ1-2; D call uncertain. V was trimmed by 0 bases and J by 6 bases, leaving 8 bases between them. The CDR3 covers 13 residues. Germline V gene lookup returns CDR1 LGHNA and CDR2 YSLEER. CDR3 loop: CASSQDHGDGYTF. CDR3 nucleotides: TGCGCCAGCAGCCAAGATCACGGGGATGGCTACACCTTC.

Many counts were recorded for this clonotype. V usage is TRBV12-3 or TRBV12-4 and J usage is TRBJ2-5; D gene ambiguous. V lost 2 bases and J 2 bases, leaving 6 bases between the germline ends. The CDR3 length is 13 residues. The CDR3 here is CASSLNQQETQYF. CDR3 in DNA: TGTGCCAGCAGTTTAAACCAGCAAGAGACCCAGTACTTC.

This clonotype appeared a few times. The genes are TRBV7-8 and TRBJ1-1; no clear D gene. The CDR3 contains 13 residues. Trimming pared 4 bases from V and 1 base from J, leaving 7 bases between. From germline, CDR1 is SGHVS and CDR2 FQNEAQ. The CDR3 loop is CASSWGGNTEAFF. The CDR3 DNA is TGTGCCAGCAGCTGGGGTGGGAACACTGAAGCTTTCTTT.